Detailed here is one TCR beta chain. What it recognizes is unknown. Tagging with unique molecular identifiers was applied to individual cDNA molecules. TCRdb re-analysed the 5' RACE reads in MiXCR, keeping a single row per CDR3 protein. The sample holds about 70,000 distinct CDR3 sequences, roughly 12% seen once. This entry is derived from a study of early T cells in non-severe SARS-CoV-2 infection. The wider study: Sequencing of bulk RNA from unsorted whole blood was done, without chain pairing. The study's findings and limits: Matching with VDJdb favored anti-spike CD8 responses (missing private and CD4 specificities).

The CDR3 has 15 residues. V gave up 2 bases and J gave up 5 bases; unmatched junction bases: 8. Per germline, CDR1 SGHRS and CDR2 YFSETQ. The source is an adult who was a healthcare worker with PCR-confirmed SARS-CoV-2 infection or an uninfected control (not recorded which). The donor label of this sample is uncertain. This chain links TRBV5-1 with TRBJ1-1; 8 positions match TRBD1. The source material was whole blood, sampled at baseline. In DNA form, the CDR3 reads TGCGCCAGCAGCTTTAGGACAGGGCTGAGTACTGAAGCTTTCTTT. This sequence encodes CASSFRTGLSTEAFF.